The 31 T cell receptor beta chains presented below share a single source sample, sequenced in a study of patients and donors after allogeneic stem cell transplantation. TCRdb fed the RT-PCR reads into MiXCR, producing one record per CDR3 protein. Of around 82,000 distinct CDR3 sequences listed, 4.5% to 5% are singletons. Sequenced: blood, either unsorted or a sorted T cell fraction (not recorded which). These receptors all stem from a human donor who was either an allogeneic HSCT recipient or a stem cell or donor lymphocyte infusion donor (not recorded which). It is not recorded whose cells these are; they may come from a transplant donor.

There are many counts of this clonotype. The V call is TRBV20-1, the J call TRBJ2-7, with TRBD2 matching over 7 bases. CDR1 is DFQATT and CDR2 is SNEGSKA in the germline V gene (reference sequence). J was trimmed by 5 bases and V by 5 bases; bases with no gene match: 18. CDR3 length equals 16 residues. CDR3 residues: CSARRNPGGVGHEQYF. The CDR3 DNA reads as TGCAGTGCTCGCAGGAACCCGGGAGGAGTGGGACACGAGCAGTACTTC.

This clonotype was seen ten or more times. The gene calls are TRBV3-1 and TRBJ2-1; possibly TRBD2 for D (6 bases). CDR3 length: 13 amino acids. V was shortened by 8 bases and J by 2 bases, with 10 bases between the two germline ends. Germline loops: CDR1 LGHDT, CDR2 YNNKEL (reference sequence). This CDR3 is CASQEGPYNEQFF. For the CDR3, the DNA is TGTGCCAGCCAGGAGGGCCCCTACAATGAGCAGTTCTTC.

This clonotype has ten or more counts. V is TRBV9 and J is TRBJ1-2; no firm D call. The CDR3 sequence is 15 residues long. Germline-derived CDR1 and CDR2 are SGDLS and YYNGEE. The V end lost 0 bases, the J end lost 4 bases, and 13 bases lay between the germline ends. CDR3 DNA sequence: TGTGCCAGCAGCGTAGACTTCGGACGGGCCTATGGCTACACCTTC. Amino acid sequence: CASSVDFGRAYGYTF. Full variable domain (outside the CDR3, taken from reference TRBV9 and TRBJ1-2): DSGVTQTPKHLITATGQRVTLRCSPRSGDLSVYWYQQSLDQGLQFLIQYYNGEERAKGNILERFSAQQFPDLHSELNLSSLELGDSALYFCASSVDFGRAYGYTFGSGTRLTVV.

Ten or more counts support this clonotype. The J gene is TRBJ1-1, the V gene TRBV28; a weak D match, TRBD1 (5 bases). Germline CDR1 and CDR2: MDHEN and SYDVKM. The CDR3 extends over 18 amino acids. Trimming removed 7 bases at V and 0 bases at J, with 24 bases between. The CDR3 region is CASILDPGYGRVNTEAFF. CDR3 DNA: TGTGCCAGCATTCTCGACCCAGGGTACGGGAGAGTGAACACTGAAGCTTTCTTT.

This clonotype was seen more than once but under ten times. The chain employs TRBV27 and TRBJ1-1; D call uncertain. This CDR3 comprises 14 residues. Trimming pared 3 bases from V and 1 base from J, leaving 9 bases between. In germline, CDR1 is MNHEY, CDR2 SMNVEV (reference sequence). Here the CDR3 reads CASSFSGSNTEAFF. As DNA, the CDR3 is TGTGCCAGCAGTTTTTCAGGATCGAACACTGAAGCTTTCTTT.

This clonotype was recorded at least ten times. The rearrangement joins TRBV5-1 to TRBJ1-1; D is undetermined. Germline values: CDR1 SGHRS, CDR2 YFSETQ. Trimming stripped 4 bases from V and 7 bases from J, with 14 bases between. CDR3 length equals 13 residues. The DNA for the CDR3 is TGCGCCAGCAGCCCGGATGGGGAGGGTGAAGCTTTCTTT. This sequence encodes CASSPDGEGEAFF. Combining the CDR3 with reference TRBV5-1 and TRBJ1-1 gives the whole variable domain KAGVTQTPRYLIKTRGQQVTLSCSPISGHRSVSWYQQTPGQGLQFLFEYFSETQRNKGNFPGRFSGRQFSNSRSEMNVSTLELGDSALYLCASSPDGEGEAFFGQGTRLTVV.

This clonotype showed up just a few times. The chain's CDR3 is CASRPQGGNYNEQFF. CDR3 bases: TGTGCCAGCAGGCCACAGGGGGGGAACTACAATGAGCAGTTCTTC. The V call is TRBV27, the J call TRBJ2-1; TRBD1 might be the D (8 bases). This CDR3 spans 15 amino acids. Germline CDR1 and CDR2: MNHEY and SMNVEV (reference sequence). Trimming pared 6 bases from V and 3 bases from J, leaving 15 bases between.

The sample holds many counts of this clonotype. The rearrangement links TRBV11-2 to TRBJ2-4, with a tentative D call TRBD1 (6 bases). The CDR3 has 17 amino acids. V shed 6 bases and J shed 6 bases, with 24 bases lying between them. Germline CDR1 reads SGHAT; CDR2 reads FQNNGV. The CDR3 region has the DNA TGTGCCAGCAGTCCAGACAGGTCTCTGAGGTCTGGAAACATTCAGTACTTC. It encodes CASSPDRSLRSGNIQYF.

This clonotype occurred many times. The V and J genes are TRBV5-1 and TRBJ1-1; 8 bases line up with TRBD1. There are 13 residues in the CDR3. Germline V gene sequence: CDR1 SGHRS, CDR2 YFSETQ. V shed 3 bases and J 5 bases; nucleotides not matched to a gene: 3. The CDR3 protein is CASSSGGRTEAFF. CDR3 nucleotides: TGCGCCAGCAGCTCAGGGGGCCGGACTGAAGCTTTCTTT.

This clonotype was seen repeatedly, ten times or more. This rearrangement joins TRBV5-1 to TRBJ2-7, with 12 bases that match TRBD2. Germline CDR1 SGHRS, CDR2 YFSETQ. The trim removed 0 bases at V and 3 bases at J, leaving 19 bases unmatched. This CDR3 region has 21 residues. The CDR3 is CASSLGGLRLAGALAIYEQYF. The CDR3, as DNA: TGCGCCAGCAGCTTGGGGGGACTAAGACTAGCGGGAGCGCTAGCGATCTACGAGCAGTACTTC.

By sample fraction, this clonotype is medium-sized (0.01 to 0.1%). The rearrangement joins TRBV29-1 to TRBJ2-3; D is possibly TRBD2 (6 bases). CDR1 and CDR2 from the germline V gene are SQVTM and ANQGSEA. The V and J ends lost 2 bases and 0 bases respectively, with 9 bases between them. This CDR3 comprises 14 residues. CDR3: CSVEKGTSTDTQYF. CDR3 bases: TGCAGCGTTGAAAAAGGGACTAGCACAGATACGCAGTATTTT.

This clonotype was seen many times. The rearrangement joins TRBV2 to TRBJ2-3; D is unresolved. Per the germline V gene, CDR1 is SNHLY and CDR2 is FYNNEI. Trimming cost V 6 bases and J 8 bases, with 12 bases left between them. The CDR3 sequence is 12 residues long. As DNA, the CDR3 is TGTGCCAGCAGCACCAGCGCAGTTACGCAGTATTTT. This gives the protein CASSTSAVTQYF.

This clonotype was picked up many times. V gene TRBV4-1 combines with J gene TRBJ1-2; no reliable D call. Germline CDR1 and CDR2: MGHRA and YSYEKL. The V end lost 3 bases, the J end lost 8 bases, and 13 bases lay between the germline ends. This CDR3 is built from 13 residues. The CDR3 sequence is CASSHPRARGYTF. The CDR3, as DNA: TGCGCCAGCAGCCATCCTAGGGCACGAGGCTACACCTTC.

This clonotype has at least ten counts. The chain combines TRBV28 with TRBJ2-7; 8 bases fit TRBD1. V gave up 3 bases and J gave up 1 base; unmatched junction bases: 11. The CDR3 consists of 17 residues. Germline loops: CDR1 MDHEN, CDR2 SYDVKM. CDR3 nucleotide sequence: TGTGCCAGCAGTTTGGACTTGGCAGGGGGCTCATCCTACGAGCAGTACTTC. Protein product: CASSLDLAGGSSYEQYF.

This clonotype was counted many times. A read error may account for a junction end that differs from germline. In nucleotides, the CDR3 is TGTGCCAGCAGTTTGGCCCAGGGAGCGGGAGACTACGAGCAGTACTTC. Its protein is CASSLAQGAGDYEQYF. V is TRBV5-4 and J is TRBJ2-7; 8 positions agree with TRBD2. The germline gives CDR1 SGHNT, CDR2 YYREEE (reference sequence). The CDR3 runs 16 residues.

This clonotype was seen repeatedly, ten times or more. The chain carries TRBV7-9 and TRBJ2-1, with 11 bases matching TRBD2. The CDR3 consists of 13 residues. J gave up 16 bases and V 3 bases, and 8 bases lay outside the gene matches. Per germline, CDR1 SEHNR and CDR2 FQNEAQ (reference sequence). Written as DNA, the CDR3 is TGTGCCAGCAGCTTTACTAGCGGGGGTTTGATTTTCTTC. Translation: CASSFTSGGLIFF.

The chain recombines TRBV10-2 with TRBJ1-6; 8 positions match TRBD1. The CDR3 has 15 amino acids. The germline V gene has CDR1 WSHSY and CDR2 SAAADI. Unmatched junction bases numbered 4, after V lost 4 bases and J lost 5 bases. The CDR3: CASSAQGADNSPLHF. The CDR3 nucleotides are TGCGCCAGCAGTGCCCAGGGGGCCGATAATTCACCCCTCCACTTT.

This clonotype was counted many times. The rearrangement uses TRBV5-6 and TRBJ1-2; no clear D gene. Germline-derived CDR1 and CDR2 are SGHDT and YYEEEE. The germline V and J ends were trimmed by 4 bases and 4 bases, with 23 bases remaining between them. The CDR3 consists of 17 residues. CDR3 loop: CASSATKDVVEGYGYTF. The CDR3 DNA is TGTGCCAGCAGCGCGACAAAGGACGTCGTAGAAGGCTATGGCTACACCTTC.

This clonotype appeared many times. V and J are TRBV7-3 and TRBJ2-2, with TRBD2 matching over 9 bases. Losses at the gene ends were 5 bases for V and 4 bases for J; bases not matched to a gene: 8. The CDR3 is 16 residues long. CDR1 is SGHTA and CDR2 is FQGTGA in the germline V gene. The CDR3 region is CASSLSGSFFTGELFF. DNA for the CDR3: TGTGCCAGCAGCCTTAGCGGGAGTTTTTTCACCGGGGAGCTGTTTTTT.

This chain joins TRBV2 and TRBJ2-3, with unresolved D. The CDR3 is 10 amino acids. CDR1 and CDR2 from the germline V gene are SNHLY and FYNNEI. V lost 6 bases to trimming and J lost 6 bases, with 4 bases between them. In nucleotides, the CDR3 is TGTGCCAGCAGCCAGGATACGCAGTATTTT. Its protein product is CASSQDTQYF.

This clonotype was recorded a few times. This CDR3 is CASSERRGGGSSPLHF. In DNA form, the CDR3 reads TGCGCCAGCAGTGAGCGACGTGGAGGCGGGAGTTCACCCCTCCACTTT. The rearrangement uses TRBV10-2 and TRBJ1-6, with unresolved D. The CDR3 runs 16 residues. V shed 2 bases and J shed 9 bases, with 17 bases lying between them. Germline CDR1 and CDR2: WSHSY and SAAADI.

This clonotype was seen at least ten times. J is TRBJ1-5 and V is TRBV12-3 or TRBV12-4, with D possibly TRBD1 on 5 matching bases. V was pared by 1 base and J by 5 bases, with 12 bases between. The CDR3 runs 15 residues. The CDR3 protein is CASSLVGGSDQPQHF. As DNA, the CDR3 is TGTGCCAGCAGTTTAGTTGGGGGTTCCGATCAGCCCCAGCATTTT.

The chain recombines TRBV4-2 with TRBJ1-2; D unclear. Germline CDR1 and CDR2: LGHNA and YNFKEQ. V dropped 1 base and J dropped 3 bases, with 15 bases sitting between them. The CDR3 covers 16 residues. CDR3 loop: CASSQAFGSTDYGYTF. CDR3 DNA sequence: TGTGCCAGCAGCCAAGCCTTCGGTAGTACGGACTATGGCTACACCTTC.

This clonotype was detected many times. V usage is TRBV24-1 and J usage is TRBJ2-5; D is tentatively TRBD1 or TRBD2 (5 bases each). Germline V lookup: CDR1 KGHDR, CDR2 SFDVKD. V lost 9 bases, J lost 1 base, and 8 bases lay in between. The length of the CDR3 is 12 residues. DNA of the CDR3: TGTGCCACCGGGACCCCCCAAGAGACCCAGTACTTC. It encodes CATGTPQETQYF.

This clonotype was counted ten times or more. The gene calls are TRBV19 and TRBJ2-7, with a weak D call TRBD2 (5 bases). Trimming shortened V by 3 bases and J by 3 bases, and 9 bases separated the two germline ends. Germline V gene sequence: CDR1 LNHDA, CDR2 SQIVND (reference sequence). This CDR3 region has 13 residues. CDR3 sequence (DNA): TGTGCCAGTAGTATCGGACTGATCTACGAGCAGTACTTC. Its protein product is CASSIGLIYEQYF.

The chain couples TRBV7-3 to TRBJ2-3; D remains ambiguous. The CDR3 is made up of 15 amino acids. V was pared by 5 bases and J by 0 bases, with 12 bases between. Germline assignment: CDR1 SGHTA and CDR2 FQGTGA. The CDR3 DNA sequence: TGTGCCAGCAGCGGCGACCCGGATAGCACAGATACGCAGTATTTT. This sequence encodes CASSGDPDSTDTQYF.

This clonotype has ten or more counts. One junction end does not reproduce the germline sequence, and a read error may be involved. The V and J genes are TRBV11-2 and TRBJ2-7, with 7 bases lining up with TRBD1. This CDR3 comprises 14 residues. Germline CDR1 is SGHAT and CDR2 is FQNNGV. The CDR3 loop is CASSLETGTGEQYF. In DNA, the CDR3 is TGTGCCAGCAGCCTAGAGACAGGGACGGGGGAGCAGTACTTC.

This clonotype has a handful of counts. The V and J genes are TRBV2 and TRBJ2-3, with 8 bases aligning to TRBD2. The CDR3 spans 16 residues. With 3 bases clipped from V and 1 base from J, the junction kept 6 bases outside the gene matches. Germline CDR1 is SNHLY and CDR2 is FYNNEI. Written as DNA, the CDR3 is TGTGCCAGCAGTGAGGCGCTAGCGGGCCGCACAGATACGCAGTATTTT. Translated, it gives CASSEALAGRTDTQYF.

The gene calls are TRBV2 and TRBJ2-2; 7 bases match TRBD1. Germline V gene sequence: CDR1 SNHLY, CDR2 FYNNEI. CDR3 size: 14 residues. Trimming cost V 5 bases and J 1 base; bases outside gene matches: 1. The CDR3 sequence: CASSRDRNTGELFF. The CDR3 DNA reads as TGTGCCAGCAGTCGGGACAGGAACACCGGGGAGCTGTTTTTT. The full variable domain, completed using reference TRBV2 and TRBJ2-2, is EPEVTQTPSHQVTQMGQEVILRCVPISNHLYFYWYRQILGQKVEFLVSFYNNEISEKSEIFDDQFSVERPDGSNFTLKIRSTKLEDSAMYFCASSRDRNTGELFFGEGSRLTVL.

The V gene is TRBV2, the J gene TRBJ2-1, with unresolved D. In germline, CDR1 is SNHLY, CDR2 FYNNEI. The ends were cut back, 5 bases at V and 9 bases at J, with 14 bases in the middle. This CDR3 has 13 residues. This CDR3 is CASSYRPATEQFF. CDR3 coding DNA: TGTGCCAGCAGTTATAGGCCAGCTACTGAGCAGTTCTTC. Supplemented by reference TRBV2 and TRBJ2-1, the full variable domain reads EPEVTQTPSHQVTQMGQEVILRCVPISNHLYFYWYRQILGQKVEFLVSFYNNEISEKSEIFDDQFSVERPDGSNFTLKIRSTKLEDSAMYFCASSYRPATEQFFGPGTRLTVL.

The sample holds many counts of this clonotype. The rearrangement uses TRBV3-1 and TRBJ2-1; D uncertain. V was pared by 2 bases and J by 7 bases, with 6 bases between. This CDR3 has 12 amino acids. Germline V gene data show CDR1 as LGHDT and CDR2 as YNNKEL (reference sequence). CDR3 DNA sequence: TGTGCCAGCAGCCAACGGCTAAATGAGCAGTTCTTC. It is translated as CASSQRLNEQFF.